Listed below are T cell receptor beta chains from one sample, sequenced in a study of PD-L1 blockade in urothelial cancer. The repertoire was sequenced with immunoSEQ multiplex PCR; TCRdb's copy has only in-frame clones and lacks some. The profile shows about 17,000 clones, 70% to 90% of them singletons. The input for sequencing was PBMCs, taken around atezolizumab (anti-PD-L1) treatment. These receptors were collected from a man between 65 and 85 years old with urothelial cancer. The CDR3 runs from the conserved cysteine through the conserved F or W. The order of the fields is J gene, clone size, D gene, V gene, CDR3 DNA, CDR3 protein. D genes are given only for firm matches. Clone size, where shown, is once, few, many, or a class for clones that have expanded.

TRBJ2-3 - TRBD2 TRBV25-1 TGTGCCAGCAGTAGTAGCGGGGGAATGGATACGCAGTATTTT CASSSSGGMDTQYF
TRBJ1-2 - - TRBV7-9 TGTGCCAGCAGCTTAGGGCGCGGCCCAGATGGCTACACCTTC CASSLGRGPDGYTF
TRBJ2-5 - TRBD1 TRBV10-3 TGTGCCATCACACCGGGACAGCAAGAGACCCAGTACTTC CAITPGQQETQYF
TRBJ1-1 - - TRBV6-1 TGTGCCACCGTTTTGGTGCCGGGAACGAACACTGAAGCTTTCTTT CATVLVPGTNTEAFF
TRBJ2-7 - - TRBV6-5 TGTGCCAGCAGACTCTACACAGGGGAGCAGTACTTC CASRLYTGEQYF
TRBJ2-1 - TRBD1 TRBV19 TGTGCCAGTAAGGAACAGGGGCGCCGGAATGAGCAGTTCTTC CASKEQGRRNEQFF
TRBJ2-7 - TRBD2 TRBV4-2 TGTGCCAGCAGCCAAGAGTGGCGGGGGGGCCCTTACGAGCAGTACTTC CASSQEWRGGPYEQYF
TRBJ2-7 - TRBD1 TRBV7-2 TGTGCCAGCAGCCTTTGGACAGGGGGGACCTACGAGCAGTACTTC CASSLWTGGTYEQYF
TRBJ2-3 once TRBD1 TRBV28 TGTGCCAGCAGGACCGGGACAGGGTCGCAGTATTTT CASRTGTGSQYF
TRBJ1-2 - TRBD1 TRBV7-2 TGTGCCAGCAGCCCAGACAGGGTTGGTTATGGCTACACCTTC CASSPDRVGYGYTF
TRBJ1-5 - - TRBV27 TGTGCCAGCAGTTTATTTCGAACACCACCAGGCAATCAGCCCCAGCATTTT CASSLFRTPPGNQPQHF
TRBJ2-2 - TRBD1 TRBV2 TGTGCCAGCAGTGAAGGCCTTCCGGGACAGGCCAACACCGGGGAGCTGTTTTTT CASSEGLPGQANTGELFF
TRBJ2-6 - - TRBV7-7 TGTGCCAGCAGTCCCCTAACTGGGGCCAACGTCCTGACTTTC CASSPLTGANVLTF
TRBJ1-1 medium-sized - TRBV5-1 TGCGCCAGCAGTGCACAGGGAGAAGCTTTCTTT CASSAQGEAFF
TRBJ2-1 - - TRBV27 TGTGCCAGCAGTCCGGAATCACTAGGTGCGGGATACAATGAGCAGTTCTTC CASSPESLGAGYNEQFF
TRBJ2-1 - TRBD1 TRBV14 TGTGCCAGTACTATCTGGACAGGGAGCGATGAGCAGTTCTTC CASTIWTGSDEQFF
TRBJ2-5 once TRBD2 TRBV6-4 TGTGCCAGCAGCAGACTAGCGGGAAGCCAAGAGACCCAGTACTTC CASSRLAGSQETQYF
TRBJ1-4 - - TRBV19 TGTGCCAGTAGTACCGCTCAACAGGGTAATGAAAAACTGTTTTTT CASSTAQQGNEKLFF
TRBJ1-3 - - TRBV27 TGTGCCAGCAGTTTAGAGGGTTACTCTGGAAACACCATATATTTT CASSLEGYSGNTIYF
TRBJ2-1 - - TRBV12-2 TGTGCAAGTCGCTTAGCTGGGACTAGGAGGGGTTACGATGAGCAGTTCTTC CASRLAGTRRGYDEQFF
TRBJ1-1 - - TRBV2 TGTGCCAGCAGTGAAGCGGGGCTTTCAATGGGGGGAGAGGCTTTCTTT CASSEAGLSMGGEAFF
TRBJ1-6 - - TRBV11-2 TGTGCCAGCAGCTTAAGTGCTGGCAATTCACCCCTCCACTTT CASSLSAGNSPLHF
TRBJ1-6 - - TRBV27 TGTGCCAGCAGCAGGGAGGGTTCTGAAATTTCACCCCTCCACTTT CASSREGSEISPLHF
TRBJ1-4 - - TRBV18 TGTGCCAGCTCACCCGGGGGGACAACTAATGAAAAACTGTTTTTT CASSPGGTTNEKLFF
TRBJ2-7 - - TRBV10-3 TGTGCCATCAGTGAGGGGGAGCCGCAGTACTTC CAISEGEPQYF
TRBJ2-7 - - TRBV5-1 TGCGCCAGCAGACCACAGGCCCAATCCTACGAGCAGTACTTC CASRPQAQSYEQYF
TRBJ1-1 - - TRBV7-8 TGTGCCAGCAGCTCGACAGGCCGCACTGAAGCTTTCTTT CASSSTGRTEAFF
TRBJ1-1 - TRBD1 TRBV6-1 TGTGCCAGCAGTACAAAGACAGGGGCCGAAGCTTTCTTT CASSTKTGAEAFF
TRBJ2-3 - - TRBV6-6 TGTGCCAGCAGTTACGTACAGGGGACTGCGGATACGCAGTATTTT CASSYVQGTADTQYF
TRBJ1-3 once - TRBV28 TGTGCCAGCAGGCAGTCAGGAACAGGGCAAGGAAACACCATATATTTT CASRQSGTGQGNTIYF
TRBJ2-5 - - TRBV5-1 TGCGCCAGCAGCTTGGCGGAGACCCAGTACTTC CASSLAETQYF
TRBJ1-2 once - TRBV5-3 TGTGCCAGAAGCTTGGTGGGACTGTGCTATGGCTACACCTTC CARSLVGLCYGYTF
TRBJ2-7 - - TRBV5-8 TGTGCCAGCAGCCCCGGGGGTTACGAGCAGTACTTC CASSPGGYEQYF
TRBJ2-1 - - TRBV19 TGTGCCAGTAGTATGCCCAGGGCTCTTGAGCAGTTCTTC CASSMPRALEQFF
TRBJ2-3 - - TRBV19 TGTGCCAGTAGTTTCACAGGGAGAAATACGCAGTATTTT CASSFTGRNTQYF
TRBJ2-1 - TRBD2 TRBV10-3 TGTGCCATCAGTGGTTCGACCGGGACTAGCGGAAACCTAACGTACAATGAGCAGTTCTTC CAISGSTGTSGNLTYNEQFF
TRBJ1-2 few - TRBV10-3 TGTGCCATCAACGCGGGGGCTGGCTACACCTTC CAINAGAGYTF
TRBJ2-4 - TRBD2 TRBV27 TGTGCCAGCAGTCACCCTCCGACTAGCGGGCGAATAGCCAAAAACATTCAGTACTTC CASSHPPTSGRIAKNIQYF
TRBJ2-1 - TRBD1 TRBV10-1 TGCGCCAGCAGTCAGGGACAGCCCTACAATGAGCAGTTCTTC CASSQGQPYNEQFF
TRBJ2-7 - - TRBV2 TGTGCCAGCAGTGAAGGGAGTAGCAATACCTACGAGCAGTACTTC CASSEGSSNTYEQYF
TRBJ1-4 - - TRBV19 TGTGCCACTCAGGCCGTGAATGAAAAACTGTTTTTT CATQAVNEKLFF
TRBJ1-2 - - TRBV9 TGTGCCAGCAGCGTAAGAGGAACCCGGGTCCCAAACTATGGCTACACCTTC CASSVRGTRVPNYGYTF
TRBJ1-5 - - TRBV28 TGTGCCAGCAGTTTAGGGGGGTATAGCAATCAGCCCCAGCATTTT CASSLGGYSNQPQHF
TRBJ1-3 - TRBD1 TRBV19 TGTGCCAGTAGTACTAGGAGGCGGGACAGGGAGCCTGGAAACACCATATATTTT CASSTRRRDREPGNTIYF
TRBJ2-1 - TRBD2 TRBV4-1 TGCGCCAGCAGCCAAGCCGGGGGGACCATGGAGCAGTTCTTC CASSQAGGTMEQFF
TRBJ2-5 - TRBD2 TRBV5-1 TGCGCCAGCAGCTTGGTTCCAGCGGGGAACCAAGAGACCCAGTACTTC CASSLVPAGNQETQYF
TRBJ1-2 - - TRBV6-1 TGTGCCAGCAGTGCCTCCAGGGCCAACTATGGCTACACCTTC CASSASRANYGYTF
TRBJ2-1 - TRBD1 TRBV10-3 TGTGCCATCAGTGGAAAGACAGGGAGCTCCTACAATGAGCAGTTCTTC CAISGKTGSSYNEQFF
TRBJ2-2 - - TRBV5-1 TGCGCCAGCAGCTTGAGGGACACAAGGACCGGGGAGCTGTTTTTT CASSLRDTRTGELFF
TRBJ1-1 - - TRBV4-1 TGCGCCAGCAGCCCCCGTACAGACGGTATGAACACTGAAGCTTTCTTT CASSPRTDGMNTEAFF
TRBJ1-1 - - TRBV27 TGTACCAGCAGTCCGGGACCAGGGCGAGGGGGAACTTTCTTT CTSSPGPGRGGTFF
TRBJ2-1 once - TRBV7-9 TGTGCCAGCAGCCAGCCCAGGGGAAATGAGCAGTTCTTC CASSQPRGNEQFF
TRBJ2-7 - - TRBV7-9 TGTGCCAGCAGCTTACGTACGATAAGCGAGAGCTCCTACGAGCAGTACTTC CASSLRTISESSYEQYF
TRBJ2-7 - TRBD2 TRBV7-8 TGTGCCAGCAGCCTTAGCGGGGAGCTCTACGAGCAGTACTTC CASSLSGELYEQYF
TRBJ1-2 - - TRBV5-6 TGTGCCAGCAGCTTGTATCTGGGGGGAGCTGCAGGCTACACCTTC CASSLYLGGAAGYTF
TRBJ1-5 - - TRBV30 TGTGCCTGGGACATTCAGGGGCAGCCCCAGCATTTT CAWDIQGQPQHF
TRBJ2-7 few TRBD1 TRBV25-1 TGTGCCAGCAAAGGGTACAGGGGGGACGAGCAGTACTTC CASKGYRGDEQYF
TRBJ1-5 - - TRBV23-1 TGCGCCAGCAGTCAACCGAATCAGCCCCAGCATTTT CASSQPNQPQHF
TRBJ2-1 - TRBD2 TRBV27 TGTGCCAGCGGGCTAGCGGGGGTGAATGAGCAGTTCTTC CASGLAGVNEQFF
TRBJ1-5 - TRBD1 TRBV19 TGTGCCAGTAGTATAGACAGGGGGCTCGGGCAGCCCCAGCATTTT CASSIDRGLGQPQHF